Listed below are T cell receptor beta chains from one sample, sequenced in a study of beta chain features in type 1 diabetes. Profiling relied on immunoSEQ multiplex PCR, and the TCRdb table lists in-frame clones only, not all of them. The sample lists roughly 500,000 clones; 30% were seen once. Specimen: naive CD4+ T cells from blood. Every receptor here comes from a man between 18 and 35 years old in good health. Both conserved end residues are part of each CDR3. D genes are given only for firm matches. Clone size is shown for a subset of rows, as once, few, many or a class of expanded clone.

V gene	J gene	D gene	clone size	CDR3 protein	CDR3 DNA
TRBV7-6	TRBJ2-3	NA	NA	CASTPQGTSTDTQYF	TGTGCCAGCACCCCACAGGGGACTAGCACAGATACGCAGTATTTT
TRBV5-1	TRBJ2-7	NA	NA	CASSLAGTGYSYEQYF	TGCGCCAGCAGCTTGGCGGGGACTGGCTACTCCTACGAGCAGTACTTC
TRBV7-8	TRBJ1-2	NA	NA	CASSLARDGYGYTF	TGTGCCAGCAGCTTAGCGCGGGACGGCTATGGCTACACCTTC
TRBV9	TRBJ2-5	TRBD1	NA	CASSGGQGETQYF	TGTGCCAGCAGCGGGGGACAGGGGGAGACCCAGTACTTC
TRBV15	TRBJ2-5	NA	few	CATSIEPHRQETQYF	TGTGCCACCAGCATCGAACCACATAGACAAGAGACCCAGTACTTC
TRBV5-4	TRBJ2-5	NA	once	CASSLDRAVQETQYF	TGTGCCAGCAGCTTGGACAGGGCCGTCCAAGAGACCCAGTACTTC
TRBV6-6	TRBJ2-2	TRBD2	few	CASSYPREGSGELFF	TGTGCCAGCAGTTACCCACGGGAGGGGTCCGGGGAGCTGTTTTTT
TRBV18	TRBJ2-1	TRBD1	NA	CASSPRTGTYEQFF	TGTGCCAGCTCCCCCCGGACAGGGACATATGAGCAGTTCTTC
TRBV30	TRBJ1-5	NA	NA	CAWSLDSNQPQHF	TGTGCCTGGAGTCTTGATAGCAATCAGCCCCAGCATTTT
TRBV18	TRBJ2-6	NA	NA	CASSPPRTPGANVLTF	TGTGCCAGCTCACCACCAAGGACACCTGGGGCCAACGTCCTGACTTTC
TRBV29-1	TRBJ2-2	NA	NA	CSVATHLVNTGELFF	TGCAGCGTGGCCACCCATCTCGTTAACACCGGGGAGCTGTTTTTT
TRBV15	TRBJ2-5	NA	NA	CATSRVSETQYF	TGTGCCACCAGCAGAGTTTCAGAGACCCAGTACTTC
TRBV2	TRBJ2-1	NA	few	CASSRDRYNEQFF	TGTGCCAGCAGCCGTGACAGATACAATGAGCAGTTCTTC
TRBV29-1	TRBJ2-7	NA	NA	CSVARQGSSYEQYF	TGCAGCGTTGCAAGGCAGGGGAGCTCCTACGAGCAGTACTTC
TRBV4-2	TRBJ1-2	NA	few	CASSQVEGYGYTF	TGTGCCAGCAGCCAAGTTGAGGGATATGGCTACACCTTC
TRBV29-1	TRBJ2-7	NA	few	CSVNGGITGDSSYEQYF	TGCAGCGTGAACGGGGGCATAACAGGGGATAGCTCCTACGAGCAGTACTTC
TRBV19	TRBJ1-2	NA	NA	CASSIQGDYGYTF	TGTGCCAGTAGTATCCAGGGAGATTATGGCTACACCTTC
TRBV30	TRBJ2-7	NA	NA	CAWSGEDEQYF	TGTGCCTGGAGTGGCGAGGACGAGCAGTACTTC
TRBV11-2	TRBJ2-1	TRBD2	NA	CASSLAISGSNEQFF	TGTGCCAGCAGCTTAGCGATTAGCGGGAGCAATGAGCAGTTCTTC
TRBV6-5	TRBJ2-5	NA	NA	CASSYSGDLETQYF	TGTGCCAGCAGTTACTCGGGGGATTTAGAGACCCAGTACTTC
TRBV5-1	TRBJ2-7	NA	NA	CASSLGRNSYEQYF	TGCGCCAGCAGCTTGGGACGGAACTCCTACGAGCAGTACTTC
TRBV9	TRBJ2-7	NA	NA	CASSVSPADEQYF	TGTGCCAGCAGCGTAAGCCCCGCGGACGAGCAGTACTTC
TRBV9	TRBJ2-2	TRBD2	NA	CASGLAGETGELFF	TGTGCCAGCGGACTAGCGGGAGAGACCGGGGAGCTGTTTTTT
TRBV19	TRBJ1-1	NA	few	CASRRITGSTEAFF	TGTGCCAGTAGACGAATTACAGGGTCCACTGAAGCTTTCTTT
TRBV28	TRBJ2-1	TRBD2	NA	CASGAGGPINEQFF	TGTGCCAGCGGAGCGGGAGGGCCCATCAATGAGCAGTTCTTC
TRBV4-1	TRBJ2-7	TRBD1	NA	CASSQDHRDRAYEQYF	TGCGCCAGCAGCCAAGATCACCGGGACAGGGCCTACGAGCAGTACTTC
TRBV30	TRBJ1-4	NA	NA	CAWSRLYTTNEKLFF	TGTGCCTGGAGTCGGCTGTACACAACTAATGAAAAACTGTTTTTT
TRBV7-9	TRBJ2-4	NA	few	CASSLNTLAKNIQYF	TGTGCCAGCAGCCTAAATACTCTAGCCAAAAACATTCAGTACTTC
TRBV4-3	TRBJ2-6	NA	few	CASSQVPSAYSGANVLTF	TGCGCCAGCAGCCAAGTTCCTAGCGCATACTCTGGGGCCAACGTCCTGACTTTC
TRBV30	TRBJ2-1	NA	few	CAWSGRVGNEQFF	TGTGCCTGGAGCGGCAGGGTTGGCAATGAGCAGTTCTTC
TRBV2	TRBJ1-2	NA	few	CAGTAVDYGYTF	TGTGCCGGTACAGCTGTCGATTATGGCTACACCTTC
TRBV4-1	TRBJ2-3	NA	few	CASSHAGADTQYF	TGCGCCAGCAGCCACGCAGGAGCAGATACGCAGTATTTT
TRBV30	TRBJ1-1	TRBD1	NA	CAGRQGNTEAFF	TGTGCCGGGAGACAGGGGAACACTGAAGCTTTCTTT
TRBV29-1	TRBJ2-1	TRBD2	NA	CSVASGNYNEQFF	TGCAGCGTTGCTAGCGGGAATTACAATGAGCAGTTCTTC
TRBV25-1	TRBJ2-3	TRBD2	few	CASSESGGGTDTQYF	TGTGCCAGCAGTGAATCGGGCGGGGGGACAGATACGCAGTATTTT
TRBV30	TRBJ2-7	TRBD2	NA	CAWSVLQRESHEQYF	TGTGCCTGGAGTGTACTCCAGCGGGAGTCCCACGAGCAGTACTTC
TRBV7-2	TRBJ2-4	NA	few	CASSPFSDPNIQYF	TGTGCCAGCAGCCCTTTTAGTGATCCAAACATTCAGTACTTC
TRBV7-9	TRBJ2-1	NA	NA	CASSSLGGRKVDEQFF	TGTGCCAGCAGCTCTCTTGGAGGGCGGAAGGTCGATGAGCAGTTCTTC
TRBV2	TRBJ1-1	NA	NA	CASSEQGQGNTEAFF	TGTGCCAGCAGTGAACAGGGGCAGGGGAACACTGAAGCTTTCTTT